This is a list of T cell receptor beta chains from one sample in a study of T cell repertoires in cytomegalovirus infection. From the reads, TCRdb called clonotypes with MiXCR, one entry per CDR3 protein. The sample lists around 530,000 distinct CDR3 sequences, approximately 25% occurring once. Material for sequencing was PBMCs. The receptors shown here come from a human donor in good health (CMV status not recorded). Some clones in this sample may be carry-over from other donors' samples. Both conserved end residues are part of each CDR3. The order of the fields is V gene, J gene, clone size, D gene, CDR3 protein, CDR3 DNA. D genes are given only for firm matches. Not every row has a clone size; where given, it reads once, few, many or a size class.

TRBV11-3,TRBJ2-1,few,NA,CASSLTRGPMNNEQFF,TGTGCCAGCAGCCTAACTCGGGGTCCTATGAACAATGAGCAGTTCTTC
TRBV4-1,TRBJ2-1,few,NA,CASSQAAMQKQFF,TGCGCCAGCAGCCAAGCGGCCATGCAAAAGCAGTTCTTC
TRBV5-1,TRBJ2-3,NA,NA,CASSLKLTVDTQYF,TGCGCCAGCAGCTTGAAATTGACGGTCGATACGCAGTATTTT
TRBV5-1,TRBJ1-1,NA,TRBD1,CASSLGGTASEAFF,TGCGCCAGCAGCTTGGGCGGGACAGCTAGCGAAGCTTTCTTT
TRBV2,TRBJ1-4,few,NA,CASLLEGATNEKLFF,TGTGCCAGCCTACTGGAGGGCGCGACTAATGAAAAACTGTTTTTT
TRBV4-1,TRBJ1-2,many,TRBD1,CASSQDRDIMGGYTF,TGCGCCAGCAGCCAGGACAGGGACATTATGGGAGGCTACACCTTC
TRBV7-9,TRBJ2-1,many,TRBD1,CASSSGGEQFF,TGTGCCAGCAGCTCAGGGGGCGAGCAGTTCTTC
TRBV5-6,TRBJ2-2,NA,NA,CASSLGPYTGELFF,TGTGCCAGCAGCTTGGGGCCTTACACCGGGGAGCTGTTTTTT
TRBV28,TRBJ1-5,few,NA,CASSPGGVVQPQHF,TGTGCCAGCAGCCCAGGAGGGGTTGTTCAGCCCCAGCATTTT
TRBV12-3/TRBV12-4,TRBJ2-3,few,TRBD2,CASSLPGLADTQYF,TGTGCCAGCAGCTTACCGGGACTAGCAGATACGCAGTATTTT
TRBV20-1,TRBJ2-3,few,NA,CSARDEQGGTDTQYF,TGCAGTGCTAGAGATGAACAGGGTGGGACAGATACGCAGTATTTT
TRBV7-2,TRBJ1-1,many,TRBD1,CASSQGVSRGFF,TGTGCCAGCAGCCAGGGGGTAAGCCGAGGCTTCTTT
TRBV7-2,TRBJ2-2,many,NA,CASRLRGTGELFF,TGTGCCAGCCGTCTTCGGGGGACCGGGGAGCTGTTTTTT
TRBV27,TRBJ2-3,few,NA,CASSLSMVREKSTDTQYF,TGTGCCAGCAGTTTATCGATGGTGCGGGAAAAAAGCACAGATACGCAGTATTTT
TRBV4-3,TRBJ1-1,NA,NA,CASSAEGGMGTEAFF,TGCGCCAGCAGCGCGGAGGGGGGAATGGGCACTGAAGCTTTCTTT
TRBV7-3,TRBJ1-1,NA,NA,CASSSGSFGDTEAFF,TGTGCCAGCAGCTCTGGGTCGTTTGGGGACACTGAAGCTTTCTTT
TRBV7-2,TRBJ1-1,many,NA,CASSLEPNPGFMNTEAFF,TGTGCCAGCAGCTTAGAACCTAATCCGGGTTTTATGAACACTGAAGCTTTCTTT
TRBV10-3,TRBJ1-3,NA,NA,CAISDWQGSSGNTIYF,TGTGCCATCAGTGACTGGCAGGGGAGCTCTGGAAACACCATATATTTT
TRBV28,TRBJ1-2,NA,NA,CASSSQPGLTRYGYTF,TGTGCCAGCAGTTCTCAGCCGGGACTGACCCGCTATGGCTACACCTTC
TRBV29-1,TRBJ1-3,NA,TRBD1,CSGRGQGGNTIYF,TGCAGCGGGAGAGGACAGGGAGGAAACACCATATATTTT
TRBV7-9,TRBJ1-4,many,NA,CASSWNEGLTNEKLFF,TGTGCCAGCAGCTGGAACGAGGGACTAACTAATGAAAAACTGTTTTTT
TRBV12-3/TRBV12-4,TRBJ2-1,NA,TRBD2,CASSLPRGLAGNEQFF,TGTGCCAGCAGTTTACCCCGTGGACTAGCGGGCAATGAGCAGTTCTTC
TRBV7-2,TRBJ1-1,many,NA,CASSRPLGTEAFF,TGTGCCAGCAGCCGTCCCCTGGGAACTGAAGCTTTCTTT
TRBV5-1,TRBJ2-5,NA,TRBD2,CASTAQTSGQETQYF,TGCGCCAGCACAGCCCAGACTAGCGGGCAAGAGACCCAGTACTTC
TRBV12-3/TRBV12-4,TRBJ2-3,many,NA,CASSRLVPDTQYF,TGTGCCAGCTCTAGACTAGTACCCGATACGCAGTATTTT
TRBV7-2,TRBJ2-1,NA,TRBD2,CASSLNAGGYNEQFF,TGTGCCAGCAGCTTAAACGCGGGAGGATACAATGAGCAGTTCTTC
TRBV7-2,TRBJ2-2,few,TRBD2,CASSKTSGRAGGGELFF,TGTGCCAGCAGCAAGACTAGCGGGAGGGCGGGGGGCGGGGAGCTGTTTTTT
TRBV6-1,TRBJ2-5,many,NA,CASSTGTSGTQYF,TGTGCCAGCAGTACGGGGACGAGCGGGACCCAGTACTTC
TRBV11-1,TRBJ2-1,NA,NA,CASSPSSEQFF,TGTGCCAGCAGCCCCTCATCGGAGCAGTTCTTC
TRBV11-3,TRBJ2-1,NA,TRBD2,CASSALGVAGVNEQFF,TGTGCCAGCAGCGCTCTGGGAGTAGCGGGGGTCAATGAGCAGTTCTTC
TRBV20-1,TRBJ2-6,few,NA,CSARDRAKSSGANVLTF,TGCAGTGCTAGAGACAGGGCTAAGAGCTCTGGGGCCAACGTCCTGACTTTC
TRBV6-2/TRBV6-3,TRBJ2-2,NA,NA,CASSRVSQGTGELFF,TGTGCCAGCAGTAGGGTGTCTCAAGGCACCGGGGAGCTGTTTTTT
TRBV7-8,TRBJ1-5,NA,NA,CASSLRGRANQPQHF,TGTGCCAGCAGTCTACGGGGTAGGGCCAATCAGCCCCAGCATTTT
TRBV20-1,TRBJ2-5,NA,NA,CSAQKGAGETQYF,TGCAGTGCCCAAAAAGGGGCGGGAGAGACCCAGTACTTC
TRBV27,TRBJ2-1,NA,NA,CASSTQKVRNEQFF,TGTGCCAGCAGTACCCAAAAGGTCAGGAATGAGCAGTTCTTC
TRBV4-1,TRBJ2-7,NA,TRBD1,CASSHDGRGRSYEQYF,TGCGCCAGCAGCCACGATGGCAGGGGGCGATCCTACGAGCAGTACTTC
TRBV15,TRBJ2-3,NA,TRBD2,CATSRVKTSGVTDTQYF,TGTGCCACCAGCAGAGTAAAGACTAGCGGAGTCACAGATACGCAGTATTTT
TRBV6-8,TRBJ2-2,NA,TRBD1,CASSPGTGIPGELFF,TGTGCCAGCAGTCCCGGGACAGGGATCCCCGGGGAGCTGTTTTTT
TRBV4-3,TRBJ1-6,few,NA,CASSQALNVGTPGPSLHF,TGCGCCAGCAGCCAAGCTCTCAACGTCGGGACACCTGGACCGTCCCTCCACTTT
TRBV18,TRBJ2-3,NA,TRBD2,CASSRNQRGSTDTQYF,TGTGCCAGCTCCCGTAACCAGCGGGGAAGCACAGATACGCAGTATTTT
TRBV28,TRBJ1-6,NA,NA,CASSQGPLNSPLHF,TGTGCCAGCAGCCAGGGACCCCTAAATTCACCCCTCCACTTT
TRBV11-1,TRBJ1-2,NA,NA,CASSYDRLENYGYTF,TGTGCCAGCAGCTACGACAGGCTGGAGAACTATGGCTACACCTTC
TRBV4-3,TRBJ2-1,few,NA,CASSQGRLHNNEQFF,TGCGCCAGCAGCCAAGGAAGACTTCATAACAATGAGCAGTTCTTC
TRBV12-3/TRBV12-4,TRBJ1-1,few,TRBD1,CASSLGKGGGMNTEAFF,TGTGCCAGCAGTTTAGGAAAGGGAGGGGGCATGAACACTGAAGCTTTCTTT
TRBV7-2,TRBJ2-4,many,NA,CASSLEGHRNIQYF,TGTGCCAGCAGCTTAGAAGGCCATCGGAACATTCAGTACTTC
TRBV27,TRBJ2-1,many,TRBD1,CASSTRPDRDEQFF,TGTGCCAGCAGTACCCGACCTGACAGGGATGAGCAGTTCTTC
TRBV24-1,TRBJ1-6,NA,NA,CATILPRRRHNSPLHF,TGTGCCACCATCCTCCCGAGGCGCAGACATAATTCACCCCTCCACTTT
TRBV7-9,TRBJ1-2,many,NA,CASSTEGYGYTF,TGTGCCAGCAGCACAGAGGGCTATGGCTACACCTTC
TRBV19,TRBJ1-4,NA,NA,CASSTYNEKLFF,TGTGCCAGTAGTACATATAATGAAAAACTGTTTTTT
TRBV12-3/TRBV12-4,TRBJ2-2,few,TRBD2,CASREAGGPTGELFF,TGTGCCAGCAGAGAAGCGGGAGGACCGACCGGGGAGCTGTTTTTT
TRBV7-6,TRBJ2-3,many,TRBD2,CASSLGTSAPDTQYF,TGTGCCAGCAGCCTCGGGACTAGCGCCCCAGATACGCAGTATTTT